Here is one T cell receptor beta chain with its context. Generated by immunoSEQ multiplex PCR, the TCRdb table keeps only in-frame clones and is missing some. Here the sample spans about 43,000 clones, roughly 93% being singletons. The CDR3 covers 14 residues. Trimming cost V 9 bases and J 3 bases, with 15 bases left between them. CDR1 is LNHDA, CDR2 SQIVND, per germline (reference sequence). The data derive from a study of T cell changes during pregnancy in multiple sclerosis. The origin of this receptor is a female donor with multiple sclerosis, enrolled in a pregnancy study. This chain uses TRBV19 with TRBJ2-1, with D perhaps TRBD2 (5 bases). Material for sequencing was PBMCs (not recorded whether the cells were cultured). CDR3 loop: CASSRTDYYNEQFF. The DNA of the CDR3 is TGTGCCAGCTCCCGGACTGACTACTACAATGAGCAGTTCTTC.